This TCR beta chain was sequenced during a study of cytomegalovirus exposure and HLA in healthy donors. Study-wide results and caveats: The only immune exposure information that was available was CMV serostatus.

The PCR used 60 Vbeta and 13 Jbeta primers. This table comes from immunoSEQ multiplex PCR, and its TCRdb copy is limited to in-frame clones, with some not included. The sample has about 99,000 clones; around 10% are singletons. About this clone: The antigen remains unidentified.

J lost 4 bases, V lost 5 bases, and 6 bases had no gene match. The length of the CDR3 is 16 residues. The germline gives CDR1 MDHEN, CDR2 SYDVKM. The clonotype originates from a man aged 35-49 years in good health and CMV-seropositive. The chain has TRBV28 and TRBJ2-2; 11 bases map to TRBD2. The sequencing sample was made of PBMCs. CDR3 region: CASSPPGTSGTGELFF. DNA for the CDR3: TGTGCCAGCAGTCCTCCCGGGACTAGCGGCACCGGGGAGCTGTTTTTT.